The clone carrying this T cell receptor beta chain has a handful of counts. Its specificity is unknown. Trimming pared 3 bases from V and 2 bases from J, leaving 17 bases between. The germline V gene encodes CDR1 DFQATT and CDR2 SNEGSKA (reference sequence). This CDR3 has 16 amino acids. Generation of TCR cDNA used 5'RACE template switching (which added a universal primer site and UMIs). TCRdb reprocessed the 5' RACE reads via MiXCR and lists one record per CDR3 protein. The sample records 300,000 to 400,000 distinct CDR3 sequences, 12% being singletons. These data belong to a study of T cells after yellow fever vaccination. General study findings and limits: Boosting was followed by the reappearance of most primary-vaccination clones (just under 98% CD4, roughly 90% CD8). Abundant clonotypes (contaminants from the bulk population) could be present in FACS-sorted repertoires.

The chain combines TRBV20-1 with TRBJ1-5; tentative D call: TRBD1 (5 bases). The clonotype originates from a man aged 18 to 35 who received the YFV17D yellow fever vaccine. The material was CD4+ T cells sorted from PBMCs, obtained 15 days after the yellow fever booster vaccination. This CDR3 is CSARSGGARGNQPQHF. Written as DNA, the CDR3 is TGCAGTGCTAGGTCGGGAGGGGCGAGGGGCAATCAGCCCCAGCATTTT.